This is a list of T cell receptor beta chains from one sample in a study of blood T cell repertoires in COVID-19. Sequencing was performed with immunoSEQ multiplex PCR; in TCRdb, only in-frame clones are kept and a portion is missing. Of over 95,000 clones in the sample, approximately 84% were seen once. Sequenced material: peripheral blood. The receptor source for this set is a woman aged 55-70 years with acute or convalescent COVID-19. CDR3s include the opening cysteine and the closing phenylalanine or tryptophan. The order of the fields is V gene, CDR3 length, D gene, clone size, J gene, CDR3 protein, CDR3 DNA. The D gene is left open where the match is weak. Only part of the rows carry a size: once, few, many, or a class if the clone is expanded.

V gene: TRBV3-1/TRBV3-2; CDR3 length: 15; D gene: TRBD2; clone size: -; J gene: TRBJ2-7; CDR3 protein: CASSRGAGGFYEQYF; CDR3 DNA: TGTGCCAGCAGCCGGGGAGCGGGGGGATTCTACGAGCAGTACTTC
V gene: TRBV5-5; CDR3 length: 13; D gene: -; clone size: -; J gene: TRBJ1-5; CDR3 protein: CASSLDIDQPQHF; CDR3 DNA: TGTGCCAGCAGCCTTGATATAGATCAGCCCCAGCATTTT
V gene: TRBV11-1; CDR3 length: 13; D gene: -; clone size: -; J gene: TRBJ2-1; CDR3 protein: CASSLGGAREQFF; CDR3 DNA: TGTGCCAGCAGCCTAGGGGGAGCGAGAGAGCAGTTCTTC
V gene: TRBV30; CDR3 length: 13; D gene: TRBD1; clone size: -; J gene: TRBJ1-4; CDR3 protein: CAWGTGSNEKLFF; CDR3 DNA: TGTGCCTGGGGGACAGGGTCTAATGAAAAACTGTTTTTT
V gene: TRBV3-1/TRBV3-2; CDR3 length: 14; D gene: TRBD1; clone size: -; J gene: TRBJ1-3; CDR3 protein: CASQTGVSTNTIYF; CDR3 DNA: TGTGCCAGCCAAACAGGGGTTTCTACGAACACCATATATTTT
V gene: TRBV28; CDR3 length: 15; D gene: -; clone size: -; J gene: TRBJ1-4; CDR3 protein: CASSLNRDGGEKLFF; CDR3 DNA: TGTGCCAGCAGTTTAAATAGGGACGGAGGGGAAAAACTGTTTTTT
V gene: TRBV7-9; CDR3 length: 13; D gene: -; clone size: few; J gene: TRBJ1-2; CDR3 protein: CASSLDGVGGYTF; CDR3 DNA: TGTGCCAGCAGCTTAGACGGGGTAGGCGGCTACACCTTC
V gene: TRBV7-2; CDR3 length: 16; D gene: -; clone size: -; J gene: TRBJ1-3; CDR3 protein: CASSSQTDLSGNTIYF; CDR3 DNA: TGTGCCAGCAGCTCCCAAACGGACTTATCTGGAAACACCATATATTTT
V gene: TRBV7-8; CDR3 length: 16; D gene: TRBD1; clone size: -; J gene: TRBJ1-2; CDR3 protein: CASSLAGTGVGYGYTF; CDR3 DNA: TGTGCCAGCAGCTTAGCCGGGACAGGGGTAGGGTATGGCTACACCTTC
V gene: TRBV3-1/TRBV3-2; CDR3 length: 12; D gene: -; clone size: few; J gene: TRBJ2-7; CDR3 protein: CASSQRGSEQYF; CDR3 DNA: TGTGCCAGCAGCCAACGGGGATCCGAGCAGTACTTC
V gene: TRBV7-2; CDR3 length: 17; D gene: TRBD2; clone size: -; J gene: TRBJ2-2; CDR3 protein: CASSPPGLAGVAGELFF; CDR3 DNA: TGTGCCAGCAGCCCTCCCGGACTAGCGGGGGTAGCCGGGGAGCTGTTTTTT
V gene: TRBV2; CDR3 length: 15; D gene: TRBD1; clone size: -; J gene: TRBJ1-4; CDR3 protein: CASLMMGQKNEKLFF; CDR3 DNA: TGTGCCAGCTTAATGATGGGACAGAAAAATGAAAAACTGTTTTTT
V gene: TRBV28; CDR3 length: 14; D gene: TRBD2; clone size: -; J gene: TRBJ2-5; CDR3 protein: CASRSGGLRETQYF; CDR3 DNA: TGTGCCAGCAGGAGCGGGGGGCTTAGGGAGACCCAGTACTTC
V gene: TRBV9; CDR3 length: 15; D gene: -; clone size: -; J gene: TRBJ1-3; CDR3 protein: CASSVDRNRGNTIYF; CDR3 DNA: TGTGCCAGCAGCGTAGATCGGAACAGAGGAAACACCATATATTTT
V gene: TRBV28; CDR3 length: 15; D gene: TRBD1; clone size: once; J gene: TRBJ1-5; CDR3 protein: CASRPTGGGNQPQHF; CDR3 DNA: TGTGCCAGCAGACCTACAGGGGGTGGAAATCAGCCCCAGCATTTT
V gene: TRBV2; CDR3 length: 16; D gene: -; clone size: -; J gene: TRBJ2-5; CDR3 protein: CASSEVGRTTPGTQYF; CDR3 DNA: TGTGCCAGCAGTGAAGTGGGGCGGACAACCCCCGGGACCCAGTACTTC
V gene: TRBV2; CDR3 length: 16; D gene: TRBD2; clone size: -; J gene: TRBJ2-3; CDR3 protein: CASSPGLAGNTDTQYF; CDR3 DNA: TGTGCCAGCAGCCCGGGACTAGCGGGAAACACAGATACGCAGTATTTT
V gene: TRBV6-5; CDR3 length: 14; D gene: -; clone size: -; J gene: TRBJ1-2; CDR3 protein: CASSARGRARGYTF; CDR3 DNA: TGTGCCAGCAGCGCGAGGGGGAGGGCACGGGGCTACACCTTC